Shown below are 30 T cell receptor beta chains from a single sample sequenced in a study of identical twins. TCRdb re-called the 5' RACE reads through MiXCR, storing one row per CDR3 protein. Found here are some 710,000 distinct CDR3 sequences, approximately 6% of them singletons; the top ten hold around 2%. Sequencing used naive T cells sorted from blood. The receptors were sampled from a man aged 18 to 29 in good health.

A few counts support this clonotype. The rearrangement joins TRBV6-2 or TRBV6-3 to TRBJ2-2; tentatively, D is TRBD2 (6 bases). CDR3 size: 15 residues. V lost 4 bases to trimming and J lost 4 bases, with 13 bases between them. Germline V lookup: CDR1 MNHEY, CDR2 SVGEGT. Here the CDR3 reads CASSSTREVTGELFF. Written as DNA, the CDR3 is TGTGCCAGCAGTTCAACCAGGGAGGTCACCGGGGAGCTGTTTTTT.

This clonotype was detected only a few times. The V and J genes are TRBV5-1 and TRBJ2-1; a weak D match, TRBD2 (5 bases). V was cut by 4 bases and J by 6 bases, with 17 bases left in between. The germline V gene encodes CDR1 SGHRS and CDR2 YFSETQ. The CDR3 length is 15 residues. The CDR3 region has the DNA TGCGCCAGCAGCGTGAGTTCGGGATGGAGCAATGAGCAGTTCTTC. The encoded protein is CASSVSSGWSNEQFF.

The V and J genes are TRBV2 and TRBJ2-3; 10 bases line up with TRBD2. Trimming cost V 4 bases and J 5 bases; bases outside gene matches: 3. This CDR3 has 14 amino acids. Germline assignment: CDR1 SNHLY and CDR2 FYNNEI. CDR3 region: CASSVGLAQDTQYF. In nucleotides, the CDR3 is TGTGCCAGCAGTGTGGGACTAGCGCAAGATACGCAGTATTTT. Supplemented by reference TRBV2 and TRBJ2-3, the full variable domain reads EPEVTQTPSHQVTQMGQEVILRCVPISNHLYFYWYRQILGQKVEFLVSFYNNEISEKSEIFDDQFSVERPDGSNFTLKIRSTKLEDSAMYFCASSVGLAQDTQYFGPGTRLTVL.

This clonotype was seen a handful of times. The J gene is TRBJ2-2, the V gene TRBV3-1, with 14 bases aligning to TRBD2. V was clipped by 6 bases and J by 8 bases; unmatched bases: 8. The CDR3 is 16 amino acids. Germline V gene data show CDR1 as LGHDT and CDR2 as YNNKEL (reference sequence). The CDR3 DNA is TGTGCCAGCAGTCCGAGGACTAGCGGGAGGTCAGGGGAGCTGTTTTTT. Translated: CASSPRTSGRSGELFF.

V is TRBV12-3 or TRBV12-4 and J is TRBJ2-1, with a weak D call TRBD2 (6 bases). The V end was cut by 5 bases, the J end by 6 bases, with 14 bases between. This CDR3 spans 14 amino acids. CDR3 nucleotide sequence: TGTGCCAGCAGTCCGGCGGGACGGGTCAATGAGCAGTTCTTC. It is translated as CASSPAGRVNEQFF.

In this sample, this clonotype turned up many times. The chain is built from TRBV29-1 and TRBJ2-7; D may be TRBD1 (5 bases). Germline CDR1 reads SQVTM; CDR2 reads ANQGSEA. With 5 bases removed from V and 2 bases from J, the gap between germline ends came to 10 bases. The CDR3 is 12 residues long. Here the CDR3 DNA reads TGCAGCGTTTCTCAGGGTCCCTACGAGCAGTACTTC. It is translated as CSVSQGPYEQYF.

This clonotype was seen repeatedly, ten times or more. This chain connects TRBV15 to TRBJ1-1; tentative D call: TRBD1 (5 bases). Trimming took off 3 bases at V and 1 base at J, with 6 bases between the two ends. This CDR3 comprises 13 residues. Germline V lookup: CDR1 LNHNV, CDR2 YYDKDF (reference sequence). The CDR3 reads CATSSGTNTEAFF. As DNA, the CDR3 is TGTGCCACCAGCAGCGGGACGAACACTGAAGCTTTCTTT. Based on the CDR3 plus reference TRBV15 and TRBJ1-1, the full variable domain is DAMVIQNPRYQVTQFGKPVTLSCSQTLNHNVMYWYQQKSSQAPKLLFHYYDKDFNNEADTPDNFQSRRPNTSFCFLDIRSPGLGDTAMYLCATSSGTNTEAFFGQGTRLTVV.

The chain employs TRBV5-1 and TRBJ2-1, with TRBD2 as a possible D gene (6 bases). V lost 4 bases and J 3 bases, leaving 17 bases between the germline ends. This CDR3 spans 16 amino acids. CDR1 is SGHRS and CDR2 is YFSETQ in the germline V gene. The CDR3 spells CASSGLTRKYYNEQFF. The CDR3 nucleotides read TGCGCCAGCAGCGGTTTGACTAGGAAGTACTACAATGAGCAGTTCTTC.

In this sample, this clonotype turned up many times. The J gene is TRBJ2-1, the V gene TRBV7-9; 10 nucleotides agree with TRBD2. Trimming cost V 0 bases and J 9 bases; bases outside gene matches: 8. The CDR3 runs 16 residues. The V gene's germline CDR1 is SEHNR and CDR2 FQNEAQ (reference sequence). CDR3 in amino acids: CASSLASGRGSGEQFF. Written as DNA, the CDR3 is TGTGCCAGCAGCTTAGCAAGCGGGAGGGGTTCGGGTGAGCAGTTCTTC.

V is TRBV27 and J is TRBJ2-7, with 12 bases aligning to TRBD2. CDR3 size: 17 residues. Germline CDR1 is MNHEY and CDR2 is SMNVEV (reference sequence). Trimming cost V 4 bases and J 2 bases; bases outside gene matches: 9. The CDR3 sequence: CASSSFTGTSGPYEQYV. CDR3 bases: TGTGCCAGCAGTTCCTTTACCGGGACTAGCGGGCCCTACGAGCAGTACGTC.

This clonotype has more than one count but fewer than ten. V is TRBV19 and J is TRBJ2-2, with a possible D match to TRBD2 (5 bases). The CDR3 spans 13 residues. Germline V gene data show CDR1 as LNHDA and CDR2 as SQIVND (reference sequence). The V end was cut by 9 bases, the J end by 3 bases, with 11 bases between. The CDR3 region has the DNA TGTGCCAGCGGGCTAGCAGACACCGGGGAGCTGTTTTTT. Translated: CASGLADTGELFF.

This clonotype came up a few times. In DNA form, the CDR3 reads TGTGCCAGCAGTTTATACGAGGGGGCCATAGCGGGACACACAGATACGCAGTATTTT. Protein sequence: CASSLYEGAIAGHTDTQYF. V usage is TRBV27 and J usage is TRBJ2-3, with TRBD2 as a possible D gene (8 bases). Looked up from germline, CDR1 is MNHEY and CDR2 is SMNVEV (reference sequence). CDR3 size: 19 residues. V shed 1 base and J shed 2 bases, with 22 bases lying between them.

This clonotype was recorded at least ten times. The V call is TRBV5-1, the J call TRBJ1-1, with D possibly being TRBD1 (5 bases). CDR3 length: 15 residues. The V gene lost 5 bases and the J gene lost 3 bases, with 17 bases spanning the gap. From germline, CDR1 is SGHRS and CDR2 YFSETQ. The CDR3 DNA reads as TGCGCCAGCAGACCAACCCTACAGGTAGACACTGAAGCTTTCTTT. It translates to CASRPTLQVDTEAFF.

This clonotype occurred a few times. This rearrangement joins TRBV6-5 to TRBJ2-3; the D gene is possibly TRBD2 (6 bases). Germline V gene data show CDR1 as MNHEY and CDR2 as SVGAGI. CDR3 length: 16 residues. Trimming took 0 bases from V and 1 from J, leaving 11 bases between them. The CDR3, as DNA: TGTGCCAGCAGTTACTCTCGGGGACTCGGCACAGATACGCAGTATTTT. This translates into CASSYSRGLGTDTQYF.

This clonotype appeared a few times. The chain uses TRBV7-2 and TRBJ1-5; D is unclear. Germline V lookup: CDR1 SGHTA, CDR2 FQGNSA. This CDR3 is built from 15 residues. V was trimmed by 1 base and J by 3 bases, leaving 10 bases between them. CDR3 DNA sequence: TGTGCCAGCAGCTTAGGCGTAGGAACCAATCAGCCCCAGCATTTT. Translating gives CASSLGVGTNQPQHF.

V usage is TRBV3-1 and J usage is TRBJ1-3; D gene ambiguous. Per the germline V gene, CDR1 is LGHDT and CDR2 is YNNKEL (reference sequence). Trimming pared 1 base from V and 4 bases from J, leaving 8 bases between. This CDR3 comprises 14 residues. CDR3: CASSQGANGNTIYF. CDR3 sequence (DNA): TGTGCCAGCAGCCAAGGGGCAAACGGAAACACCATATATTTT.

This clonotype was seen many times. CDR3 DNA: TGTGCCAGCAGTTTAGGGTCCTACGAGCAGTACGTC. Protein: CASSLGSYEQYV. The V call is TRBV11-2, the J call TRBJ2-7; no firm D call. The CDR3 is 12 residues long. The germline CDR1 and CDR2 sequences are SGHAT and FQNNGV.

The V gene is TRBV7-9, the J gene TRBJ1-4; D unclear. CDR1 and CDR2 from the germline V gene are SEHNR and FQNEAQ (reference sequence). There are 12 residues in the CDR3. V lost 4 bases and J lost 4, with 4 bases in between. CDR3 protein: CASSSYNEKLFF. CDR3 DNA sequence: TGTGCCAGCAGCTCTTATAATGAAAAACTGTTTTTT. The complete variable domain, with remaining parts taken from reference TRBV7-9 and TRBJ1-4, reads DTGVSQNPRHKITKRGQNVTFRCDPISEHNRLYWYRQTLGQGPEFLTYFQNEAQLEKSRLLSDRFSAERPKGSFSTLEIQRTEQGDSAMYLCASSSYNEKLFFGSGTQLSVL.

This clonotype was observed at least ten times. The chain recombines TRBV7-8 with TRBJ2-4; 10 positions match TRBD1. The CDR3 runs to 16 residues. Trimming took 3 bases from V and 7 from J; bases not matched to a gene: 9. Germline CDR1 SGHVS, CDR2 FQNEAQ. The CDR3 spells CASSFRQGARGNIQYF. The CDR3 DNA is TGTGCCAGCAGCTTCAGACAGGGGGCTAGGGGGAACATTCAGTACTTC.

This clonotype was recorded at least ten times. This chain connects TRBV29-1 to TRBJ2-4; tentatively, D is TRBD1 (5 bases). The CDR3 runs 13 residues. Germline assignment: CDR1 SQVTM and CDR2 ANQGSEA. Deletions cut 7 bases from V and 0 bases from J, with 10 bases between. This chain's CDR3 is CSARQLAKNIQYF. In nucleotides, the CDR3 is TGCAGCGCTCGACAGCTAGCCAAAAACATTCAGTACTTC. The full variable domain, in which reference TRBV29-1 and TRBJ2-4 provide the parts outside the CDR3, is SAVISQKPSRDICQRGTSLTIQCQVDSQVTMMFWYRQQPGQSLTLIATANQGSEATYESGFVIDKFPISRPNLTFSTLTVSNMSPEDSSIYLCSARQLAKNIQYFGAGTRLSVL.

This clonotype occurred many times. As DNA, the CDR3 is TGTGCCAGCGGACCGGGACGCGAGCAGTACTTC. Translating gives CASGPGREQYF. The chain joins TRBV12-3 or TRBV12-4 to TRBJ2-7, with D tentatively TRBD1 or TRBD2 (5 bases each). This CDR3 region has 11 residues. V lost 8 bases and J 6 bases, leaving 11 bases between the germline ends.

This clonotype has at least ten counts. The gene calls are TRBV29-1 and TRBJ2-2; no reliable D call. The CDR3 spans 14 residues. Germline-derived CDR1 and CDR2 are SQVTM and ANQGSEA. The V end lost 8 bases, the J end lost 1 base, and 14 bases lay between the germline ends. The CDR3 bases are TGCAGCACTATGGGAAGGGAGAACACCGGGGAGCTGTTTTTT. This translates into CSTMGRENTGELFF.

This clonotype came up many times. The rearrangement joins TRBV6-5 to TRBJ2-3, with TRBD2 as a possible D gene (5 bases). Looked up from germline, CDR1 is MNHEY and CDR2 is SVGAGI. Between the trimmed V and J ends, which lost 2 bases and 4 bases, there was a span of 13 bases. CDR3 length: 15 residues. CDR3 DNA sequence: TGTGCCAGCAGTTACGCGGGTCCCTCAGCAGATACGCAGTATTTT. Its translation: CASSYAGPSADTQYF.

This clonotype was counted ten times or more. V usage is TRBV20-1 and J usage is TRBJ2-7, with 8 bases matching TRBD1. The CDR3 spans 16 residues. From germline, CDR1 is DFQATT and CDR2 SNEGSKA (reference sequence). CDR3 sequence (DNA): TGCAGTGCCAGAGGCGTAAAGCAGGGGGCCTCCTACGAGCAGTACGTC. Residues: CSARGVKQGASYEQYV.

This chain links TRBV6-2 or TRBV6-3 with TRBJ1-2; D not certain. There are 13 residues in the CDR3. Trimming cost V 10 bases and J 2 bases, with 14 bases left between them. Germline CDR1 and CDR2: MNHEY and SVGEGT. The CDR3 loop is CATRETANYGYTF. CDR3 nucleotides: TGTGCCACCAGAGAGACTGCAAACTATGGCTACACCTTC.

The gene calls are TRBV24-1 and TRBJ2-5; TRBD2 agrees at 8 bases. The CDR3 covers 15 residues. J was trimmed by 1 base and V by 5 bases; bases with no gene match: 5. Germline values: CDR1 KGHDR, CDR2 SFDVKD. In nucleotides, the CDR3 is TGTGCCACCAGTGGGTCAGCGGGAGTCCAAGAGACCCAGTACTTC. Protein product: CATSGSAGVQETQYF.

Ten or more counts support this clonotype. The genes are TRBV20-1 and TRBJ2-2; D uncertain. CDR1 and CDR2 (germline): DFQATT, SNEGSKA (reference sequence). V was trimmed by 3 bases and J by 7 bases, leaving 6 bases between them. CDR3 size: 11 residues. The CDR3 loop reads CSASVGGELFF. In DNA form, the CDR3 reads TGCAGTGCTAGTGTGGGCGGGGAGCTGTTTTTT.

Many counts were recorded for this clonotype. CDR3 sequence (DNA): TGTGCCACCAGTGATGGGCTTGAGACCCAGTACTTC. As protein: CATSDGLETQYF. The chain has TRBV15 and TRBJ2-5; D not certain. The CDR3 consists of 12 residues. Germline V gene sequence: CDR1 LNHNV, CDR2 YYDKDF (reference sequence). The V end lost 6 bases, the J end lost 5 bases, and 10 bases lay between the germline ends.

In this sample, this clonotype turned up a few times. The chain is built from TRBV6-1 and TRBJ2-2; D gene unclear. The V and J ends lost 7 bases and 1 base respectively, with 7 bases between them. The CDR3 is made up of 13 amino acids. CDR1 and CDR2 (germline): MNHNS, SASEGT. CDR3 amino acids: CASMWRNTGELFF. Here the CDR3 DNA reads TGTGCCAGCATGTGGCGGAACACCGGGGAGCTGTTTTTT.

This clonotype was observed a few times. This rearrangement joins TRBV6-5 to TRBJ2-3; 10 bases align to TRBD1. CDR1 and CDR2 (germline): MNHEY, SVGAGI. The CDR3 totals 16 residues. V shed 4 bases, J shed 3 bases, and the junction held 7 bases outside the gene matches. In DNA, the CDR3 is TGTGCCAGCAGTTCCAAGACAGGGGGCTTGACAGATACGCAGTATTTT. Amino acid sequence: CASSSKTGGLTDTQYF.